This is a list of T cell receptor beta chains from one sample in a study of OX40 agonist ivuxolimab in advanced cancers. Data came from immunoSEQ multiplex PCR; TCRdb stores just in-frame clones and leaves some out. Of roughly 46,000 clones in the sample, roughly 91% are singletons; the top ten hold approximately 5%. The sequenced sample was CD4+ or CD8+ T cells sorted from blood, obtained in a trial of the OX40 agonist ivuxolimab. The receptors were gathered from an adult with an advanced solid tumor such as melanoma, head and neck, liver or kidney cancer. Both conserved end residues are part of each CDR3. The D gene is left open where the match is weak. Clone size is shown for a subset of rows, as once, few, many or a class of expanded clone.

once	TRBV19	.	TRBJ2-1	TGTGCCACCTTGGGAGAAGGGAACTACAATGAGCAGTTCTTC	CATLGEGNYNEQFF
.	TRBV7-2	.	TRBJ1-1	TGTGCCAGCAGCTTAGATTCGGACACTGAAGCTTTCTTT	CASSLDSDTEAFF
.	TRBV7-2	TRBD2	TRBJ2-1	TGTGCCAGCACCTACATTGAGCGGGGGCACAATGAGCAGTTCTTC	CASTYIERGHNEQFF
.	TRBV7-3	.	TRBJ2-1	TGTGCCAGCAGCCCACTCTACGGGTCCTACAATGAGCAGTTCTTC	CASSPLYGSYNEQFF
.	TRBV4-1	.	TRBJ2-1	TGCGCCAGCAGCCAATCCCGGGACTCTTACAATGAGCAGTTCTTC	CASSQSRDSYNEQFF
.	TRBV9	.	TRBJ1-4	TGTGCCAGCAGCGCCAGATCGACAGCAACTAATGAAAAACTGTTTTTT	CASSARSTATNEKLFF
.	TRBV19	TRBD2	TRBJ2-1	TGTGCCAGTAGTTCTTTAGCGGGGGGAATATACAATGAGCAGTTCTTC	CASSSLAGGIYNEQFF
.	TRBV27	.	TRBJ2-7	TGTGCCAGCAGTTTCAGGGGCTACGAGCAGTACTTC	CASSFRGYEQYF
.	TRBV5-5	TRBD2	TRBJ2-1	TGTGCCAGCAGCTTGTTGACTAGCGGGAGTGATGAGCAGTTCTTC	CASSLLTSGSDEQFF
.	TRBV7-3	.	TRBJ2-2	TGTGCCAGCAGCTTGATACCCGCGAGGGGACACTACACCGGGGAGCTGTTTTTT	CASSLIPARGHYTGELFF
.	TRBV4-1	.	TRBJ1-1	TGCGCCAGCAGCCAAGCGACAGGAGAGCACACTGAAGCTTTCTTT	CASSQATGEHTEAFF
once	TRBV4-3	.	TRBJ2-2	TGCGCCAGCAGCCTAATCAGGGGTAGCGGGGAGCTGTTTTTT	CASSLIRGSGELFF
few	TRBV5-1	TRBD2	TRBJ2-1	TGCGCCAGCAGCTTGTCGCCGGGACTAGCGGTCAATGAGCAGTTCTTC	CASSLSPGLAVNEQFF
once	TRBV4-3	TRBD2	TRBJ2-3	TGCGCCAGCAGCCAGGGACTAGCGGGAATCGGGGGGCTTAGCACAGATACGCAGTATTTT	CASSQGLAGIGGLSTDTQYF
.	TRBV6-5	.	TRBJ2-5	TGTGCCAGCAGATCTCTTTTGGGGGGCGGTGAGACCCAGTACTTC	CASRSLLGGGETQYF
.	TRBV2	TRBD1	TRBJ1-1	TGTGCCAGTACCGGGACAGGGGGGGAAGCTTTCTTT	CASTGTGGEAFF
.	TRBV6-5	.	TRBJ2-5	TGTGCCAGCAGAGACGGGGAGACCCAGTACTTC	CASRDGETQYF
.	TRBV27	.	TRBJ2-1	TGTGCCAGCATCTCCGGAGCAGGGGGGGGCAATGAGCAGTTCTTC	CASISGAGGGNEQFF
.	TRBV27	.	TRBJ2-2	TGTGCCAGCAGTTTCCGGGGCTCAGGGATGAACACCGGGGAGCTGTTTTTT	CASSFRGSGMNTGELFF
.	TRBV29-1	.	TRBJ1-1	TGCAGCGTTGAAGATGCTCCGGGGCAAGAAGCTTTCTTT	CSVEDAPGQEAFF
.	TRBV5-1	.	TRBJ1-1	TGCGCCAGCAGCTTCCCCGGGACGAGGGGGGTGAATCCTGAAGCTTTCTTT	CASSFPGTRGVNPEAFF
.	TRBV7-3	TRBD1	TRBJ2-1	TGTGCCAGCAGCCTTTGGGACAGTCTTTTAGATGAGCAGTTCTTC	CASSLWDSLLDEQFF
.	TRBV27	.	TRBJ2-2	TGTGCCAGCAGTTTATTGGGCCATCGGACGATCGGGGAGCTGTTTTTT	CASSLLGHRTIGELFF
.	TRBV28	TRBD1	TRBJ1-2	TGTGCCACGACTACACAAACAGGGGGCGGGTATGGCTACACCTTC	CATTTQTGGGYGYTF
.	TRBV9	TRBD2	TRBJ2-3	TGTGCCAGCAGCGACACAGGACTAGCAGGAGATACGCAGTATTTT	CASSDTGLAGDTQYF
.	TRBV12-2	.	TRBJ1-5	TGTGCAAGTCGCTTAAAAGGTCGGGGACACCCCAATCAGCCCCAGCATTTT	CASRLKGRGHPNQPQHF
.	TRBV7-2	.	TRBJ2-3	TGTGCCAGCAGCTCCCTTACTACAGATACGCAGTATTTT	CASSSLTTDTQYF
.	TRBV7-9	.	TRBJ1-1	TGTGCCAGCAGCTTAGTCCTGGGGCAAACTGAAGCTTTCTTT	CASSLVLGQTEAFF
.	TRBV6-5	.	TRBJ1-2	TGTGCCAGCAGTTACTCATCCAGAGCTCCGCGCGGCTACACCTTC	CASSYSSRAPRGYTF
.	TRBV9	.	TRBJ2-1	TGTGCCAGCAGCGTGACTCCGGGACCCTACAATGAGCAGTTCTTC	CASSVTPGPYNEQFF
.	TRBV28	.	TRBJ1-3	TGTGCCAGCAGTATTGTCGGGTTGGGAAACACCATATATTTT	CASSIVGLGNTIYF
.	TRBV7-9	.	TRBJ2-7	TGTGCCAGCAGCTTAGTCGGGAGCAGGGGGGAGCAGTACTTC	CASSLVGSRGEQYF
.	TRBV4-3	TRBD1	TRBJ1-6	TGCGCCAGCAGCCAAGGGACAGGGGGGGGTTCACCCCTCCACTTT	CASSQGTGGGSPLHF
.	TRBV4-1	.	TRBJ1-1	TGCGCCAGCAGCCATAGACAGGCAAACACTGAAGCTTTCTTT	CASSHRQANTEAFF
.	TRBV9	TRBD1	TRBJ1-2	TGTGCCAGCAGCGGACGGACACAGGGGGCGTCGGATGGCTACACCTTC	CASSGRTQGASDGYTF
.	TRBV9	.	TRBJ1-5	TGTGCCAGCAGCGAAGACGGACTGAGCAATCAGCCCCAGCATTTT	CASSEDGLSNQPQHF
.	TRBV6-6	.	TRBJ1-2	TGTGCCAGCAAAGGAGGCTACACCTTC	CASKGGYTF
.	TRBV4-1	TRBD2	TRBJ2-1	TGCGCCAGCAGCCAAGGGACTAGCAGCTACAATGAGCAGTTCTTC	CASSQGTSSYNEQFF
.	TRBV9	TRBD1	TRBJ1-1	TGTGCCAGCAGCGTCGGACAGGGCTTGGAGGAAGCTTTCTTT	CASSVGQGLEEAFF
once	TRBV25-1	.	TRBJ1-6	TGTGCCAGCAGTGAAAGCCGTCGGGCTACAACCAACTCACCCCTCCACTTT	CASSESRRATTNSPLHF
.	TRBV27	.	TRBJ2-1	TGTGCCAGCAGTCCAATAGTCGGCTACAATGAGCAGTTCTTC	CASSPIVGYNEQFF
.	TRBV19	TRBD1	TRBJ1-5	TGTGCCAGTAGTGCTGACAGGGAGGGCAATCAGCCCCAGCATTTT	CASSADREGNQPQHF